Shown below are 5 T cell receptor beta chains from a single sample sequenced in a study of T cell responses to AZD1222 COVID-19 vaccine. Only in-frame clones appear in the TCRdb table, and some are missing; sequencing was by immunoSEQ multiplex PCR. Of approximately 130,000 clones listed, 70% to 90% are singletons. Here the sequenced sample was peripheral blood, taken on day 0 of AZD1222 vaccination. These receptors were obtained from an adult in good health.

CDR3 DNA sequence: TGTGCCAGCCTTGCCAGGTCCTCCTACGAGCAGTACTTC. Protein sequence: CASLARSSYEQYF. The rearrangement uses TRBV28 and TRBJ2-7; the D is unclear. In germline, CDR1 is MDHEN, CDR2 SYDVKM. The CDR3 sequence is 13 residues long. V was shortened by 8 bases and J by 0 bases, with 11 bases between the two germline ends.

The J gene is TRBJ2-7, the V gene TRBV7-2, with TRBD2 matching over 14 bases. Unmatched junction bases numbered 13, after V lost 2 bases and J lost 4 bases. The CDR3 totals 19 residues. Germline loops: CDR1 SGHTA, CDR2 FQGNSA. The chain's CDR3 is CASSLRSVGTSGSSYEQYF. In nucleotides, the CDR3 is TGTGCCAGCAGCTTAAGGTCAGTCGGGACTAGCGGGAGTTCATACGAGCAGTACTTC.

This clone was observed once. CDR3 sequence reads: CASSISGLAGEYRSYEQYF. The CDR3 DNA reads as TGTGCCAGCTCAATTTCCGGACTAGCGGGAGAGTACCGCTCCTACGAGCAGTACTTC. This chain connects TRBV18 to TRBJ2-7; 13 positions agree with TRBD2. Germline CDR1 is KGHSH and CDR2 is LQKENI. V shed 5 bases and J 0 bases; nucleotides not matched to a gene: 13. This CDR3 contains 19 residues.

The chain links TRBV19 to TRBJ2-2; 7 positions match TRBD2. The CDR3 is 17 residues long. In germline, CDR1 is LNHDA, CDR2 SQIVND (reference sequence). J lost 3 bases, V lost 3 bases, and 10 bases had no gene match. The CDR3 loop reads CASSILAARGDTGELFF. The CDR3 region has the DNA TGTGCCAGTAGTATTCTAGCGGCCCGGGGAGACACCGGGGAGCTGTTTTTT.

J is TRBJ1-5 and V is TRBV7-6, with D possibly TRBD1 on 6 matching bases. Germline V lookup: CDR1 SGHVS, CDR2 FNYEAQ. CDR3 length: 13 amino acids. Trimming cost V 5 bases and J 4 bases, with 9 bases left between them. Written as DNA, the CDR3 is TGTGCCAGCAGCGTACAGGGAAATCAGCCCCAGCATTTT. Its protein product is CASSVQGNQPQHF.